Described below is a single T cell receptor (beta chain) sequence and its context. Its antigen is unidentified. Trimming removed 5 bases from V and 3 bases from J; junction bases left unmatched: 8. CDR3 size: 16 residues. Germline CDR1 and CDR2: MNHNS and SASEGT. Every sample gave at least 5 micrograms of total RNA when it was extracted. A second PCR of roughly 7 to 11 cycles used a sample-barcoded 5' primer and a J-beta primer mix. All cDNA molecules were each tagged by a template-switch adaptor with 12 random nucleotides. TCRdb re-derived calls from the 5' RACE reads in MiXCR, one entry per CDR3 protein. The sample includes about a million distinct CDR3 sequences, 45% to 60% of them seen just once. The sample belongs to a study of blood T cells in healthy people across ages. Overall study results and limits: With naive T cell percentage, TCR beta diversity showed a strong correlation.

The J gene is TRBJ2-1, the V gene TRBV6-1, with 9 bases that match TRBD2. Material for sequencing was blood. The clonotype was recovered from a woman aged 55-69 years in good health. The CDR3 nucleotides are TGTGCCAGCAGTACCCTAAGCGGGAGGCTCTACAATGAGCAGTTCTTC. Translated: CASSTLSGRLYNEQFF.